These 17 T cell receptor beta chains were sequenced from one sample in a study. TCRdb re-called the reads with MiXCR, one entry per CDR3 protein. The sample comprises some 3,500 distinct CDR3 sequences, around 9.6% of which are singletons, and 6% to 6.5% rests with the top ten. The sequenced sample was CD4+ T cells from synovial fluid. Receptors originate from a human donor with rheumatoid arthritis.

This clonotype occurred a few times. The V gene is TRBV19, the J gene TRBJ2-1, with TRBD2 matching 9 bases. The germline V gene encodes CDR1 LNHDA and CDR2 SQIVND (reference sequence). This CDR3 has 12 residues. The J segment lost 15 bases and the V segment lost 5 bases, leaving 8 bases of the junction unmatched. The CDR3 bases are TGTGCCAGTAGTGTCGGAGCGGGGGGTCGGTTCTTC. Protein sequence: CASSVGAGGRFF.

This clonotype counts as medium-sized. The rearrangement uses TRBV18 and TRBJ2-1, with TRBD2 identical over 14 bases. CDR3 length equals 17 residues. CDR1 is KGHSH and CDR2 is LQKENI in the germline V gene. Trimming cost V 4 bases and J 8 bases; bases outside gene matches: 10. This CDR3 is CASSRRSGTSGSDEQFF. The CDR3 nucleotides are TGTGCCAGCTCACGACGCTCCGGGACTAGCGGGAGTGATGAGCAGTTCTTC.

In its sample, this clonotype was seen many times. J is TRBJ1-1 and V is TRBV6-2 or TRBV6-3; D not certain. CDR3 length: 14 residues. Germline V CDR1 and CDR2: MNHEY, SVGEGT. V lost 2 bases, J lost 1 base, and 8 bases lay in between. In DNA, the CDR3 is TGTGCCAGCAGTTACGGACTCAGGAACACTGAAGCTTTCTTT. Residues: CASSYGLRNTEAFF.

The rearrangement uses TRBV4-3 and TRBJ2-3; tentatively, D is TRBD1 (6 bases). Germline loops: CDR1 LGHNA, CDR2 YSLEER. There are 15 residues in the CDR3. Trimming cost V 0 bases and J 3 bases, with 10 bases left between them. The CDR3 DNA is TGCGCCAGCAGCCAAGAACAGGGCCAAACAGATACGCAGTATTTT. Its translation is CASSQEQGQTDTQYF.

Sample share makes this clonotype medium-sized. V usage is TRBV7-2 and J usage is TRBJ1-4, with 8 bases aligning to TRBD1. The length of the CDR3 is 14 residues. With 2 bases clipped from V and 7 bases from J, the junction kept 3 bases outside the gene matches. Germline V lookup: CDR1 SGHTA, CDR2 FQGNSA. CDR3 sequence reads: CASSLSQGAEKLFF. The CDR3 coding sequence is TGTGCCAGCAGCTTATCGCAGGGGGCTGAAAAACTGTTTTTT.

By share, this clonotype ranks as medium-sized. This rearrangement joins TRBV10-3 to TRBJ2-7, with 9 bases matching TRBD1. This CDR3 region has 14 residues. Germline CDR1 ENHRY, CDR2 SYGVKD. V gave up 0 bases and J gave up 3 bases; unmatched junction bases: 0. CDR3: CAISESGQGYEQYF. CDR3 coding DNA: TGTGCCATCAGTGAGTCGGGACAGGGCTACGAGCAGTACTTC.

In this sample, this clonotype turned up many times. The chain has TRBV10-1 and TRBJ2-7; the D call may be TRBD1 or TRBD2 (5 bases each). The CDR3 has 13 amino acids. V lost 6 bases to trimming and J lost 6 bases, with 15 bases between them. From germline, CDR1 is WNHNN and CDR2 SYGVQD (reference sequence). The CDR3 region has the DNA TGCGCCAGCAGCCCGGGACCGAAACGCGAGCAGTACTTC. Its translation is CASSPGPKREQYF.

This clonotype was seen ten or more times. This chain connects TRBV7-3 to TRBJ1-2; tentative D call: TRBD1 (5 bases). V gave up 3 bases and J gave up 4 bases, with 9 bases separating them. The CDR3 runs 13 residues. Germline CDR1 SGHTA, CDR2 FQGTGA. The CDR3 DNA is TGTGCCAGCAGCTTGGGGGAGGCCTATGGCTACACCTTC. Residues: CASSLGEAYGYTF. Complete variable domain (other parts from reference TRBV7-3 and TRBJ1-2): GAGVSQTPSNKVTEKGKYVELRCDPISGHTALYWYRQSLGQGPEFLIYFQGTGAADDSGLPNDRFFAVRPEGSVSTLKIQRTERGDSAVYLCASSLGEAYGYTFGSGTRLTVV.

Relative to its sample, this clonotype is medium-sized. V is TRBV7-3 and J is TRBJ2-3, with a possible D match to TRBD2 (6 bases). The V gene's germline CDR1 is SGHTA and CDR2 FQGTGA. Trimming stripped 5 bases from V and 5 bases from J, with 17 bases between. This CDR3 is built from 15 residues. The DNA for the CDR3 is TGTGCCAGCAGCCACCCCCCGGGAGTAGAAGATACGCAGTATTTT. Amino acid sequence: CASSHPPGVEDTQYF.

This clonotype counts as medium-sized. The chain employs TRBV20-1 and TRBJ2-7; possible D gene TRBD2, 5 bases. V lost 6 bases, J lost 2 bases, and 11 bases lay in between. Germline CDR1 DFQATT, CDR2 SNEGSKA (reference sequence). The CDR3 has 12 amino acids. CDR3 in amino acids: CSAAGRAYEQYF. The CDR3 region has the DNA TGCAGTGCCGCGGGCCGTGCCTACGAGCAGTACTTC.

This clonotype has just a few counts. The chain employs TRBV20-1 and TRBJ2-1; D remains unclear. Germline CDR1 and CDR2: DFQATT and SNEGSKA (reference sequence). V lost 1 base and J 5 bases, leaving 15 bases between the germline ends. The CDR3 totals 15 residues. The CDR3 nucleotides are TGCAGTGCTAGAGGCCCCTTGAGGCCCGACAATGAGCAGTTCTTC. It is translated as CSARGPLRPDNEQFF.

Many counts were recorded for this clonotype. This chain connects TRBV6-2 or TRBV6-3 to TRBJ2-1; D is perhaps TRBD2 (6 bases). This CDR3 contains 14 residues. Trimming pared 2 bases from V and 7 bases from J, leaving 12 bases between. The germline V gene encodes CDR1 MNHEY and CDR2 SVGEGT. The CDR3 DNA reads TGTGCCAGCAGTTACGAGGGCGGGATGAATGAGCAGTTCTTC. Translating it yields CASSYEGGMNEQFF.

This clonotype is categorized as medium-sized. The V call is TRBV29-1, the J call TRBJ2-5; 13 bases line up with TRBD2. The CDR3 length is 13 residues. The V segment lost 8 bases and the J segment 3 bases; nucleotides outside the gene matches: 3. Germline V CDR1 and CDR2: SQVTM, ANQGSEA. For the CDR3, the DNA is TGCAGCATCGGGACTAGCGGGAAAGAGACCCAGTACTTC. It encodes CSIGTSGKETQYF.

By proportion, this clonotype is medium-sized. The junction does not match germline at one end; this may be a read error. This rearrangement joins TRBV5-4 to TRBJ2-5; no definite D call. This CDR3 region has 13 residues. CDR1 is SGHNT and CDR2 is YYREEE in the germline V gene (reference sequence). The CDR3 loop is CASSLSDQGTQYF. In DNA, the CDR3 is TGTGCCAGCAGCCTGTCAGATCAAGGGACCCAGTACTTC.

There are a few counts of this clonotype. V gene TRBV20-1 combines with J gene TRBJ2-2, with 9 positions matching TRBD1. Germline CDR1 and CDR2: DFQATT and SNEGSKA (reference sequence). The V segment lost 6 bases and the J segment 5 bases; nucleotides outside the gene matches: 7. This CDR3 contains 14 residues. CDR3 DNA sequence: TGCAGTGCCGAACAGGGGGCAGGGACCGGGGAGCTGTTTTTT. Translated, it gives CSAEQGAGTGELFF.

About this clonotype: With a much larger clone just one base away, this may be a read error. This chain connects TRBV20-1 to TRBJ1-5, with D possibly being TRBD1 (5 bases). Germline V gene lookup returns CDR1 DFQATT and CDR2 SNEGSKA (reference sequence). There are 14 residues in the CDR3. The V gene lost 5 bases and the J gene lost 3 bases, with 14 bases spanning the gap. This CDR3 is CSAWTTETNQPQHF. DNA for the CDR3: TGCAGTGCTTGGACGACAGAGACCAATCAGCCCCAGCATTTT.

This clonotype was seen ten or more times. The chain carries TRBV10-3 and TRBJ2-3, with D uncertain. V lost 0 bases to trimming and J lost 6 bases, with 4 bases between them. The CDR3 covers 12 residues. Germline V gives CDR1 ENHRY, CDR2 SYGVKD. CDR3 loop: CAISESNDTQYF. The CDR3 DNA sequence: TGTGCCATCAGTGAGTCTAATGATACGCAGTATTTT.